The sequence of this T cell receptor (beta chain) was determined in a study of cytomegalovirus exposure and HLA in healthy donors. Across the whole study: Most donors, 81% of around 400 genotyped, fell in the Caucasian-associated ancestry cluster.

This CDR3 is 17 amino acids long. The trim removed 0 bases at V and 4 bases at J, leaving 8 bases unmatched. The germline gives CDR1 ENHRY, CDR2 SYGVKD. PCR employed 60 Vbeta and 13 Jbeta primers. Repertoires were generated with immunoSEQ multiplex PCR, while TCRdb's copy carries only in-frame clones and drops some. This table holds some 110,000 clones, approximately 79% found once. The source of this sequence is a man in his sixties in good health and CMV-seronegative. The V call is TRBV10-3, the J call TRBJ2-7, with TRBD2 matching over 11 bases. Sequencing input: PBMCs. CDR3 nucleotides: TGTGCCATCAGTGAGTCGGGTCGACTAGCGGGGTCGTACGAGCAGTACTTC. Translating gives CAISESGRLAGSYEQYF.